This TCR beta chain appears in the sequencing data of a study of blood T cell repertoires in COVID-19. CDR3 length equals 13 residues. Trimming removed 3 bases from V and 7 bases from J, with 11 bases in between. Per germline, CDR1 SGDLS and CDR2 YYNGEE. The data were produced by immunoSEQ multiplex PCR, yet TCRdb's version contains in-frame clones alone and is incomplete. The table shows 450,000 to 500,000 clones, with 88% occurring only once. Source material: PBMCs or T cells enriched from blood (not recorded which). This clonotype was sampled from a woman in her sixties who had recovered from COVID-19. The V gene is TRBV9, the J gene TRBJ2-1, with D possibly being TRBD1 (6 bases). The CDR3 DNA sequence: TGTGCCAGCAGCGCTACGGACAGTAATGAGCAGTTCTTC. Translating gives CASSATDSNEQFF. The complete variable domain, with remaining parts taken from reference TRBV9 and TRBJ2-1, reads DSGVTQTPKHLITATGQRVTLRCSPRSGDLSVYWYQQSLDQGLQFLIQYYNGEERAKGNILERFSAQQFPDLHSELNLSSLELGDSALYFCASSATDSNEQFFGPGTRLTVL.